A single sample is the source of the 15 T cell receptor beta chains below, sequenced in a study of cytomegalovirus exposure and HLA in healthy donors. Method: immunoSEQ multiplex PCR; TCRdb's copy keeps in-frame clones and lacks some. The sample yields approximately 120,000 clones, 70% to 90% seen once. Material: PBMCs. Source of these receptors: a woman between 18 and 29 years old in good health and CMV-seronegative.

The chain combines TRBV6-5 with TRBJ1-1; TRBD1 matches at 7 bases. The CDR3 is 15 residues long. CDR1 and CDR2 from the germline V gene are MNHEY and SVGAGI. V was clipped by 2 bases and J by 0 bases; unmatched bases: 3. The CDR3 is CASSYRGPLNTEAFF. The DNA for the CDR3 is TGTGCCAGCAGTTACAGGGGGCCCCTGAACACTGAAGCTTTCTTT.

The chain links TRBV7-2 to TRBJ2-7; 7 nucleotides align to TRBD2. With V trimmed by 6 bases and J by 0 bases, 5 bases remained unmatched. CDR3 size: 14 residues. Germline values: CDR1 SGHTA, CDR2 FQGNSA. The DNA of the CDR3 is TGTGCCAGCAGTCATAGCGGGTCCTCCTACGAGCAGTACTTC. Translating it yields CASSHSGSSYEQYF.

The chain has TRBV5-6 and TRBJ1-4; TRBD1 agrees at 7 bases. Per the germline V gene, CDR1 is SGHDT and CDR2 is YYEEEE. There are 13 residues in the CDR3. Losses at the gene ends were 4 bases for V and 8 bases for J; bases not matched to a gene: 5. The CDR3 nucleotides read TGTGCCAGCAGCGAAGGGGGCCGGGAAAAACTGTTTTTT. As protein: CASSEGGREKLFF.

The V gene is TRBV29-1, the J gene TRBJ2-3; unclear D gene. Trimming pared 4 bases from V and 0 bases from J, leaving 5 bases between. The germline CDR1 and CDR2 sequences are SQVTM and ANQGSEA. The CDR3 has 12 residues. The CDR3 is CSVVTSTDTQYF. The CDR3 DNA reads as TGCAGCGTTGTGACTAGCACAGATACGCAGTATTTT.

This rearrangement joins TRBV29-1 to TRBJ1-3; TRBD1 might be the D (5 bases). V shed 7 bases and J shed 3 bases, with 13 bases lying between them. Germline V gene sequence: CDR1 SQVTM, CDR2 ANQGSEA. The CDR3 covers 13 residues. This CDR3 is CSARSQGGNTIYF. The DNA of the CDR3 is TGCAGCGCCAGGTCGCAGGGTGGAAACACCATATATTTT. The variable domain in full, with the rest retrieved from reference TRBV29-1 and TRBJ1-3, is SAVISQKPSRDICQRGTSLTIQCQVDSQVTMMFWYRQQPGQSLTLIATANQGSEATYESGFVIDKFPISRPNLTFSTLTVSNMSPEDSSIYLCSARSQGGNTIYFGEGSWLTVV.

This chain joins TRBV11-3 and TRBJ1-2, with a possible D match to TRBD1 (5 bases). Germline CDR1 and CDR2: SGHNT and YENEEA. CDR3 length: 15 residues. V was trimmed by 1 base and J by 4 bases, leaving 13 bases between them. The CDR3 region is CASSLAAGKSYGYTF. DNA for the CDR3: TGTGCCAGCAGCTTAGCCGCAGGGAAAAGCTATGGCTACACCTTC.

The J gene is TRBJ2-1, the V gene TRBV30; D may be TRBD2 (6 bases). The CDR3 sequence is 15 residues long. CDR1 is GTSNPN, CDR2 SVGIG, per germline (reference sequence). Trimming took off 4 bases at V and 2 bases at J, with 15 bases between the two ends. The DNA for the CDR3 is TGTGCCTGGACCCCGGAGGCGGGGCCCTACAATGAGCAGTTCTTC. Its translation: CAWTPEAGPYNEQFF.

This chain connects TRBV19 to TRBJ2-1; 8 nucleotides agree with TRBD2. Germline-derived CDR1 and CDR2 are LNHDA and SQIVND (reference sequence). CDR3 length: 16 residues. Trimming cost V 4 bases and J 9 bases; bases outside gene matches: 14. The CDR3 reads CASSTLLAEYQSEQFF. Here the CDR3 DNA reads TGTGCCAGTAGTACCTTACTAGCGGAGTACCAGAGTGAGCAGTTCTTC.

Of note for this clone: At one end the junction does not follow the germline gene, possibly because of a read error. V gene TRBV5-1 combines with J gene TRBJ2-3; 10 nucleotides match TRBD2. This CDR3 is 15 amino acids long. In germline, CDR1 is SGHRS, CDR2 YFSETQ. In nucleotides, the CDR3 is TGCGCCAGCAGCTTGGCTAGCGGGAGCATAGATACGCAGTATTTT. This codes for CASSLASGSIDTQYF.

V gene TRBV28 combines with J gene TRBJ1-6; 8 bases map to TRBD1. The germline V gene has CDR1 MDHEN and CDR2 SYDVKM. Losses at the gene ends were 4 bases for V and 9 bases for J; bases not matched to a gene: 8. CDR3 length: 15 amino acids. The CDR3 nucleotides read TGTGCCAGCAGTTCCCCAGGGGGCAGGATTTCACCCCTCCACTTT. This gives the protein CASSSPGGRISPLHF.

The chain combines TRBV28 with TRBJ1-5, with D hard to call. This CDR3 contains 13 residues. Trimming pared 2 bases from V and 4 bases from J, leaving 6 bases between. The V gene's germline CDR1 is MDHEN and CDR2 SYDVKM. The CDR3 nucleotides read TGTGCCAGCAGTTTACAATTTAATCAGCCCCAGCATTTT. It is translated as CASSLQFNQPQHF.

Notes on this clone: One end of the junction varies from germline; a read error may be responsible. V is TRBV7-7 and J is TRBJ2-5; D is perhaps TRBD2 (6 bases). The CDR3 has 15 residues. Germline-derived CDR1 and CDR2 are SSHAT and FNYEAQ (reference sequence). This CDR3 is CASSLAAGMIETQYF. The CDR3 region has the DNA TGTGCTAGCAGCTTAGCGGCAGGGATGATCGAGACCCAGTACTTC.

This clone is a singleton in its sample. The chain couples TRBV28 to TRBJ1-5; the D is unclear. V shed 3 bases and J shed 0 bases, with 6 bases lying between them. Germline CDR1 and CDR2: MDHEN and SYDVKM. The CDR3 runs 14 residues. The CDR3 DNA follows: TGTGCCAGCAGTTTTTCGGGTAGCAATCAGCCCCAGCATTTT. It translates to CASSFSGSNQPQHF.

V and J are TRBV10-2 and TRBJ1-2, with 8 bases lining up with TRBD1. This CDR3 is 13 amino acids long. J lost 8 bases, V lost 5 bases, and 7 bases had no gene match. Per germline, CDR1 WSHSY and CDR2 SAAADI. The CDR3 spells CASSSDRAGGYTF. CDR3 bases: TGCGCCAGCAGTTCGGACAGGGCGGGAGGCTACACCTTC.

The genes are TRBV29-1 and TRBJ2-1; 10 nucleotides agree with TRBD2. Germline lookup yields CDR1 SQVTM and CDR2 ANQGSEA. This CDR3 has 15 amino acids. V shed 0 bases, J shed 10 bases, and the junction held 9 bases outside the gene matches. The CDR3 region is CSVEDVSGRAGEQFF. The CDR3 nucleotides read TGCAGCGTTGAAGACGTCAGCGGGAGGGCCGGCGAGCAGTTCTTC.